Presented here are 10 T cell receptor beta chains from one specimen sequenced in a study of shared clonotypes between healthy human individuals (TCRdb year 2020). Libraries were constructed by the immunoSEQ multiplex PCR assay. TCRdb holds this immuneACCESS table with in-frame rearrangements only. Some clones are missing; in checked studies, unresolved V genes explain under half, and the rest has no known cause. The sample profile shows millions of clones; just over 90% of them were found once. Together, the top ten hold more than 1.5% of the sample. CD8 naive samples were obtained by positive selection for CCR7 among CD45RO-negative cells, yielding a CD45RA+CCR7+ population from which TemRA cells were excluded. Sequencing was performed on naive CD8+ T cells from PBMCs. Reading the label with the study, this specimen's cell subset or site is: CD45RA+CCR7+. Source of these receptors: a man aged 18 to 35 in good health. Some clones in this sample may be carry-over from other donors' samples.

On this clone itself: Within the sample, other DNA sequences also encode this same CDR3. The chain carries TRBV5-8 and TRBJ2-7; D is uncertain. The germline V gene encodes CDR1 SGHTS and CDR2 YDEGEE. This CDR3 is 11 amino acids long. The V gene lost 4 bases and the J gene lost 1 base, with 3 bases spanning the gap. The CDR3 is CASSPSYEQYF. As DNA, the CDR3 is TGTGCCAGCAGCCCATCCTACGAGCAGTACTTC. The full variable domain, with the rest looked up from reference TRBV5-8 and TRBJ2-7, is EAGVTQSPTHLIKTRGQQATLRCSPISGHTSVYWYQQALGLGLQFLLWYDEGEERNRGNFPPRFSGRQFPNYSSELNVNALELEDSALYLCASSPSYEQYFGPGTRLTVT.

The chain links TRBV9 to TRBJ2-5, with TRBD1 identical over 7 bases. CDR1 is SGDLS, CDR2 YYNGEE, per germline. The CDR3 length is 16 residues. V lost 0 bases, J lost 1 base, and 6 bases stayed unmatched. The CDR3 reads CASSVGGGLGQETQYF. The DNA of the CDR3 is TGTGCCAGCAGCGTAGGAGGGGGCTTAGGCCAAGAGACCCAGTACTTC.

V is TRBV4-3 and J is TRBJ1-1; 7 nucleotides align to TRBD1. The germline CDR1 and CDR2 sequences are LGHNA and YSLEER. The CDR3 extends over 18 amino acids. V dropped 0 bases and J dropped 5; count of bases not matched to a gene: 15. CDR3 sequence (DNA): TGCGCCAGCAGCCAAGATGGAGGGATAAGGGGGCCTCGGACTGAAGCTTTCTTT. This translates into CASSQDGGIRGPRTEAFF.

In regard to this clone: This same CDR3 is encoded by further DNA sequences in the sample. This chain uses TRBV19 with TRBJ2-1; D may be TRBD2 (6 bases). The CDR3 length is 12 residues. Trimming cost V 3 bases and J 6 bases, with 6 bases left between them. Germline CDR1 reads LNHDA; CDR2 reads SQIVND (reference sequence). This chain's CDR3 is CASSIGGNEQFF. In DNA form, the CDR3 reads TGTGCCAGTAGTATCGGGGGCAATGAGCAGTTCTTC. Full variable domain (outside the CDR3, taken from reference TRBV19 and TRBJ2-1): DGGITQSPKYLFRKEGQNVTLSCEQNLNHDAMYWYRQDPGQGLRLIYYSQIVNDFQKGDIAEGYSVSREKKESFPLTVTSAQKNPTAFYLCASSIGGNEQFFGPGTRLTVL.

The chain has TRBV19 and TRBJ2-7, with TRBD1 matching over 9 bases. V lost 2 bases and J lost 6; bases outside the gene matches: 8. This CDR3 region has 15 residues. Germline assignment: CDR1 LNHDA and CDR2 SQIVND (reference sequence). This chain's CDR3 is CASSILGQGKGEQYF. CDR3 nucleotides: TGTGCCAGTAGTATACTGGGACAGGGTAAGGGCGAGCAGTACTTC.

The gene calls are TRBV19 and TRBJ1-5; perhaps TRBD1 as D (5 bases). The CDR3 loop spans 14 amino acids. V was shortened by 4 bases and J by 4 bases, with 11 bases between the two germline ends. Germline CDR1 LNHDA, CDR2 SQIVND (reference sequence). The CDR3 protein is CASSTRQPNQPQHF. The CDR3 nucleotides are TGTGCCAGTAGTACCAGACAGCCAAATCAGCCCCAGCATTTT. The full variable domain, with the rest looked up from reference TRBV19 and TRBJ1-5, is DGGITQSPKYLFRKEGQNVTLSCEQNLNHDAMYWYRQDPGQGLRLIYYSQIVNDFQKGDIAEGYSVSREKKESFPLTVTSAQKNPTAFYLCASSTRQPNQPQHFGDGTRLSIL.

The V call is TRBV27, the J call TRBJ1-2; D gene unclear. Germline lookup yields CDR1 MNHEY and CDR2 SMNVEV (reference sequence). The CDR3 is 13 residues long. The germline V and J ends were trimmed by 5 bases and 0 bases, with 7 bases remaining between them. CDR3 bases: TGTGCCAGCAGTGACGGGACTAACTATGGCTACACCTTC. Protein sequence: CASSDGTNYGYTF.

The rearrangement links TRBV10-3 to TRBJ2-1; 7 positions agree with TRBD1. Germline CDR1 and CDR2: ENHRY and SYGVKD. V shed 7 bases and J 5 bases; nucleotides not matched to a gene: 14. The CDR3 sequence is 16 residues long. The CDR3 DNA reads TGTGCCATCACCTCACCTAACGACAGGGCAAACAATGAGCAGTTCTTC. This codes for CAITSPNDRANNEQFF.

The chain has TRBV5-6 and TRBJ1-3; tentative D call: TRBD1 (6 bases). The CDR3 length is 18 residues. The V gene's germline CDR1 is SGHDT and CDR2 YYEEEE. Trimming took off 2 bases at V and 4 bases at J, with 22 bases between the two ends. Written as DNA, the CDR3 is TGTGCCAGCAGCTTCCTACTCAGGGGAAAAAGCGGGGGAAACACCATATATTTT. Protein sequence: CASSFLLRGKSGGNTIYF.

V gene TRBV7-9 combines with J gene TRBJ1-3; 8 nucleotides agree with TRBD1. CDR1 SEHNR and CDR2 FQNEAQ come from the germline V gene (reference sequence). The trim removed 0 bases at V and 0 bases at J, leaving 4 bases unmatched. The CDR3 extends over 17 amino acids. The DNA for the CDR3 is TGTGCCAGCAGCTTAGCGGGACAGGTAGCCTCTGGAAACACCATATATTTT. Residues: CASSLAGQVASGNTIYF. The full variable domain, rest sourced from reference TRBV7-9 and TRBJ1-3, is DTGVSQNPRHKITKRGQNVTFRCDPISEHNRLYWYRQTLGQGPEFLTYFQNEAQLEKSRLLSDRFSAERPKGSFSTLEIQRTEQGDSAMYLCASSLAGQVASGNTIYFGEGSWLTVV.